These 16 T cell receptor beta chains share one sample of origin, sequenced in a study of shared clonotypes between healthy human individuals. Clones were read by immunoSEQ multiplex PCR, and TCRdb kept only the in-frame ones, dropping some. The sample lists nearly 1,000,000 clones, approximately 76% occurring once. Sequencing was performed on memory CD4+ T cells sorted from blood. The sample's subset: CD45RA-negative fraction. The receptors here all came from a man between 18 and 29 years old in good health.

This chain connects TRBV5-1 to TRBJ1-5; possible D gene TRBD1, 5 bases. CDR3 length: 13 amino acids. V lost 3 bases to trimming and J lost 11 bases, with 15 bases between them. Germline loops: CDR1 SGHRS, CDR2 YFSETQ. CDR3 sequence reads: CASSSGPGGAQHF. As DNA, the CDR3 is TGCGCCAGCAGCTCGGGACCCGGGGGGGCCCAGCATTTT.

The table lists this clone with a few counts. The V gene is TRBV7-8, the J gene TRBJ2-5, with D hard to call. Germline V gene sequence: CDR1 SGHVS, CDR2 FQNEAQ. V was shortened by 11 bases and J by 5 bases, with 9 bases between the two germline ends. The length of the CDR3 is 10 residues. CDR3: CAGSRETQYF. DNA of the CDR3: TGTGCCGGAAGCAGGGAGACCCAGTACTTC.

This clone was counted between two and nine times. The chain combines TRBV7-2 with TRBJ2-2, with D uncertain. This CDR3 is built from 14 residues. Germline CDR1 is SGHTA and CDR2 is FQGNSA. Trimming left V 1 base short and J 1 base short, with 4 bases between. The DNA for the CDR3 is TGTGCCAGCAGCTTAGGAATGAACACCGGGGAGCTGTTTTTT. This translates into CASSLGMNTGELFF.

The chain couples TRBV10-3 to TRBJ1-6; D may be TRBD1 (5 bases). Germline loops: CDR1 ENHRY, CDR2 SYGVKD. The CDR3 loop spans 15 amino acids. V was shortened by 5 bases and J by 0 bases, with 8 bases between the two germline ends. The CDR3 nucleotides are TGTGCCATCAGTCCAGGGTTCTCCTATAATTCACCCCTCCACTTT. It is translated as CAISPGFSYNSPLHF.

The V and J genes are TRBV7-2 and TRBJ1-2; D is unresolved. The germline V gene encodes CDR1 SGHTA and CDR2 FQGNSA. V was pared by 5 bases and J by 4 bases, with 14 bases between. This CDR3 has 14 amino acids. The CDR3 DNA reads TGTGCCAGCAGCCTCGGGGTGGTCCCCTATGGCTACACCTTC. The encoded protein is CASSLGVVPYGYTF.

The V and J genes are TRBV7-2 and TRBJ1-2; tentatively, D is TRBD1 (5 bases). Germline assignment: CDR1 SGHTA and CDR2 FQGNSA. V lost 0 bases to trimming and J lost 1 base, with 6 bases between them. The length of the CDR3 is 14 residues. The CDR3 sequence: CASSLADSNYGYTF. The CDR3 coding sequence is TGTGCCAGCAGCTTAGCCGACAGTAACTATGGCTACACCTTC. Looking up the rest from reference TRBV7-2 and TRBJ1-2 gives the full variable domain: GAGVSQSPSNKVTEKGKDVELRCDPISGHTALYWYRQSLGQGLEFLIYFQGNSAPDKSGLPSDRFSAERTGGSVSTLTIQRTQQEDSAVYLCASSLADSNYGYTFGSGTRLTVV.

The genes are TRBV7-6 and TRBJ2-2; 9 positions match TRBD1. Looked up from germline, CDR1 is SGHVS and CDR2 is FNYEAQ. The CDR3 is made up of 15 amino acids. The trim removed 6 bases at V and 7 bases at J, leaving 9 bases unmatched. The CDR3 DNA sequence: TGTGCCAGCAGGCAACAGGGGGCTTCGGTCGGGGAGCTGTTTTTT. It yields the protein CASRQQGASVGELFF.

The rearrangement uses TRBV10-3 and TRBJ1-4, with 7 positions matching TRBD1. Germline assignment: CDR1 ENHRY and CDR2 SYGVKD. J lost 4 bases, V lost 0 bases, and 2 bases had no gene match. CDR3 length: 15 amino acids. The CDR3 nucleotides read TGTGCCATCAGTGAGTCAGCAGGGGGTAATGAAAAACTGTTTTTT. This translates into CAISESAGGNEKLFF.

V usage is TRBV27 and J usage is TRBJ2-2, with 11 bases matching TRBD1. V shed 9 bases, J shed 7 bases, and the junction held 13 bases outside the gene matches. The CDR3 is made up of 16 amino acids. Germline-derived CDR1 and CDR2 are MNHEY and SMNVEV (reference sequence). The CDR3 nucleotides read TGTGCCAGTTCAAAACTGGGACAGGGGGTTAACGGGGAGCTGTTTTTT. This encodes CASSKLGQGVNGELFF.

The chain employs TRBV7-2 and TRBJ2-7, with 10 bases matching TRBD2. Germline V gene sequence: CDR1 SGHTA, CDR2 FQGNSA. The CDR3 is 15 residues long. V lost 6 bases to trimming and J lost 0 bases; unmatched junction nucleotides: 5. CDR3 loop: CASRDVAGGSYEQYF. The CDR3 DNA reads as TGTGCCAGCAGAGACGTAGCGGGGGGCTCCTACGAGCAGTACTTC.

CDR3 loop: CASSRRRGGNSPLHF. The CDR3 DNA reads TGTGCCAGCAGTAGACGACGGGGTGGTAATTCACCCCTCCACTTT. This rearrangement joins TRBV28 to TRBJ1-6; D not resolved. Germline loops: CDR1 MDHEN, CDR2 SYDVKM. The V gene lost 5 bases and the J gene lost 6 bases, with 14 bases spanning the gap. This CDR3 is 15 amino acids long.

This clone was counted only a few times. V is TRBV30 and J is TRBJ1-5; D gene uncertain. V shed 4 bases and J shed 1 base, with 11 bases lying between them. Germline V lookup: CDR1 GTSNPN, CDR2 SVGIG (reference sequence). This CDR3 is built from 14 residues. As DNA, the CDR3 is TGTGCCTGGATCAATCTCCAGAGCAATCAGCCCCAGCATTTT. Translation: CAWINLQSNQPQHF.

V is TRBV4-1 and J is TRBJ2-3; D is unclear. V lost 1 base, J lost 1 base, and 6 bases lay in between. Germline CDR1 is MGHRA and CDR2 is YSYEKL. The CDR3 spans 14 residues. The CDR3 DNA follows: TGCGCCAGCAGCCAAGGCGGACGCACAGATACGCAGTATTTT. The encoded protein is CASSQGGRTDTQYF.

V is TRBV19 and J is TRBJ2-2; a weak D match, TRBD2 (5 bases). Trimming stripped 9 bases from V and 3 bases from J, with 14 bases between. The CDR3 totals 14 residues. Looked up from germline, CDR1 is LNHDA and CDR2 is SQIVND (reference sequence). The CDR3 region has the DNA TGTGCCAGCCGCTTAACAGCGGACACCGGGGAGCTGTTTTTT. Translation: CASRLTADTGELFF.

As regards this clone: Other nucleotide sequences from this sample produce the same CDR3. The chain links TRBV18 to TRBJ1-3; D remains unclear. In germline, CDR1 is KGHSH, CDR2 LQKENI. The CDR3 is 13 amino acids. Trimming shortened V by 3 bases and J by 0 bases, and 3 bases separated the two germline ends. CDR3 in DNA: TGTGCCAGCTCACCCTTCTCTGGAAACACCATATATTTT. It translates to CASSPFSGNTIYF.

The chain combines TRBV20-1 with TRBJ2-5; D is uncertain. V was clipped by 6 bases and J by 9 bases, with 14 bases between them. The CDR3 is 11 amino acids. Germline assignment: CDR1 DFQATT and CDR2 SNEGSKA (reference sequence). In nucleotides, the CDR3 is TGCAGTGCCCCTTCATACAGTTCCCAGTACTTC. It codes for CSAPSYSSQYF.